This entry lists 17 T cell receptor beta chains sequenced from one sample in a study of blood T cell repertoires in COVID-19. TCRdb keeps only in-frame clones here, not all; method: immunoSEQ multiplex PCR. The table records 130,000 to 150,000 clones, around 80% of them present only once. Material for sequencing was peripheral blood. These receptors were taken from an elderly woman in a cohort sampled during active or convalescent COVID-19.

This chain connects TRBV29-1 to TRBJ2-3, with 11 bases that match TRBD1. J lost 4 bases, V lost 7 bases, and 4 bases had no gene match. The CDR3 contains 13 residues. CDR1 SQVTM and CDR2 ANQGSEA come from the germline V gene. CDR3: CSAGQGAADTQYF. Written as DNA, the CDR3 is TGCAGCGCCGGACAGGGGGCCGCAGATACGCAGTATTTT.

This chain joins TRBV18 and TRBJ1-2; TRBD1 agrees at 9 bases. From germline, CDR1 is KGHSH and CDR2 LQKENI. This CDR3 region has 15 residues. J lost 4 bases, V lost 5 bases, and 8 bases had no gene match. The CDR3 reads CASSSGQGQGYGYTF. The CDR3 DNA is TGTGCCAGCTCATCGGGACAGGGACAGGGCTATGGCTACACCTTC.

CDR3 region: CASSALGWNEAFF. DNA for the CDR3: TGTGCCAGCAGCGCGCTAGGATGGAATGAAGCTTTCTTT. The rearrangement joins TRBV7-8 to TRBJ1-1; D remains unclear. Trimming took 5 bases from V and 7 from J, leaving 14 bases between them. The CDR3 has 13 residues. CDR1 is SGHVS and CDR2 is FQNEAQ in the germline V gene. The full variable domain, with the rest looked up from reference TRBV7-8 and TRBJ1-1, is GAGVSQSPRYKVAKRGQDVALRCDPISGHVSLFWYQQALGQGPEFLTYFQNEAQLDKSGLPSDRFFAERPEGSVSTLKIQRTQQEDSAVYLCASSALGWNEAFFGQGTRLTVV.

This sequence joins TRBV9 and TRBJ1-2; 8 positions agree with TRBD1. The trim removed 7 bases at V and 3 bases at J, leaving 5 bases unmatched. Germline CDR1 SGDLS, CDR2 YYNGEE. The CDR3 has 13 residues. CDR3 protein: CASAAGGDYGYTF. The CDR3 nucleotides read TGTGCCAGCGCCGCAGGGGGCGACTATGGCTACACCTTC. Using reference TRBV9 and TRBJ1-2 for the parts outside the CDR3, the full variable domain is DSGVTQTPKHLITATGQRVTLRCSPRSGDLSVYWYQQSLDQGLQFLIQYYNGEERAKGNILERFSAQQFPDLHSELNLSSLELGDSALYFCASAAGGDYGYTFGSGTRLTVV.

This clone is a singleton in its sample. The rearrangement links TRBV6-1 to TRBJ1-6, with D unclear. CDR3 size: 17 residues. V lost 1 base to trimming and J lost 0 bases, with 10 bases between them. Germline values: CDR1 MNHNS, CDR2 SASEGT. CDR3 nucleotide sequence: TGTGCCAGCAGTGAAGACAGTGGGAGCTCCTATAATTCACCCCTCCACTTT. The encoded protein is CASSEDSGSSYNSPLHF.

This clone came up once. The chain links TRBV28 to TRBJ1-1, with D possibly being TRBD1 (5 bases). This CDR3 contains 14 residues. CDR1 MDHEN and CDR2 SYDVKM come from the germline V gene. With 10 bases removed from V and 4 bases from J, the gap between germline ends came to 19 bases. The CDR3 protein is CANRQGGASTEAFF. CDR3 DNA: TGTGCCAACAGGCAGGGAGGGGCGTCCACTGAAGCTTTCTTT.

This chain joins TRBV24-1 and TRBJ2-3, with D hard to call. Germline CDR1 reads KGHDR; CDR2 reads SFDVKD. CDR3 length: 15 amino acids. V lost 1 base and J 0 bases, leaving 7 bases between the germline ends. The CDR3 DNA sequence: TGTGCCACCAGTGATTTCGAGCCTAGCACAGATACGCAGTATTTT. This translates into CATSDFEPSTDTQYF.

V gene TRBV7-3 combines with J gene TRBJ1-1; D is undetermined. Germline lookup yields CDR1 SGHTA and CDR2 FQGTGA. There are 13 residues in the CDR3. Trimming removed 2 bases at V and 5 bases at J, with 9 bases between. Written as DNA, the CDR3 is TGTGCCAGCAGCTTATACGGGGTAACTGAAGCTTTCTTT. This sequence encodes CASSLYGVTEAFF.

V usage is TRBV5-4 and J usage is TRBJ2-3, with 12 bases aligning to TRBD2. From germline, CDR1 is SGHNT and CDR2 YYREEE (reference sequence). There are 16 residues in the CDR3. V shed 4 bases, J shed 10 bases, and the junction held 13 bases outside the gene matches. The CDR3 is CASSTFLAGGPGAQYF. The CDR3 DNA sequence: TGTGCCAGCAGCACCTTCCTAGCGGGGGGGCCGGGGGCGCAGTATTTT. The whole variable domain, remainder taken from reference TRBV5-4 and TRBJ2-3, is ETGVTQSPTHLIKTRGQQVTLRCSSQSGHNTVSWYQQALGQGPQFIFQYYREEENGRGNFPPRFSGLQFPNYSSELNVNALELDDSALYLCASSTFLAGGPGAQYFGPGTRLTVL.

The gene calls are TRBV3-1 (or the pseudogene TRBV3-2) and TRBJ2-3; 10 nucleotides line up with TRBD2. The ends lost 6 bases at V and 2 bases at J; junction bases unmatched: 8. This CDR3 is 16 amino acids long. Germline CDR1 LGHDT, CDR2 YNNKEL (reference sequence). CDR3 in amino acids: CASSLRSGGHTDTQYF. CDR3 DNA sequence: TGTGCCAGCAGTCTTCGTAGCGGGGGGCACACAGATACGCAGTATTTT.

In its sample, this clone was seen once. The genes are TRBV3-1 (or the pseudogene TRBV3-2) and TRBJ2-7, with D possibly TRBD1 on 5 matching bases. The V end was cut by 3 bases, the J end by 2 bases, with 14 bases between. The CDR3 length is 15 residues. Germline loops: CDR1 LGHDT, CDR2 YNNKEL (reference sequence). The chain's CDR3 is CASSHQGANPYEQYV. The CDR3 region has the DNA TGTGCCAGCAGCCACCAGGGCGCCAATCCCTACGAGCAGTACGTC.

The rearrangement joins TRBV18 to TRBJ2-1; possibly TRBD1 for D (5 bases). The V end lost 4 bases, the J end lost 8 bases, and 12 bases lay between the germline ends. The CDR3 loop spans 13 amino acids. Germline values: CDR1 KGHSH, CDR2 LQKENI. The CDR3 coding sequence is TGTGCCAGCTCACTGACGCAGGGCGATGAGCAGTTCTTC. This encodes CASSLTQGDEQFF.

The chain links TRBV30 to TRBJ2-7; D is unresolved. Germline V gene sequence: CDR1 GTSNPN, CDR2 SVGIG (reference sequence). The CDR3 has 12 residues. V was cut by 8 bases and J by 6 bases, with 17 bases left in between. CDR3 in amino acids: CAVCQVLSEQYV. CDR3 nucleotide sequence: TGTGCCGTATGCCAAGTACTCTCCGAGCAGTACGTC.

The CDR3 loop reads CATSRMGVQETQYF. The CDR3, as DNA: TGTGCCACCAGCAGAATGGGAGTCCAGGAGACCCAGTACTTC. The V gene is TRBV15, the J gene TRBJ2-5; D is possibly TRBD2 (5 bases). Germline V gene data show CDR1 as LNHNV and CDR2 as YYDKDF (reference sequence). V shed 2 bases and J shed 5 bases, with 12 bases lying between them. CDR3 length equals 14 residues.

The CDR3 reads CASSSLTYEQYV. The CDR3 DNA is TGTGCCAGCAGCTCCCTCACTTACGAGCAGTACGTC. V is TRBV7-2 and J is TRBJ2-7, with D unresolved. Trimming cost V 4 bases and J 4 bases, with 8 bases left between them. The CDR3 extends over 12 amino acids. CDR1 and CDR2 from the germline V gene are SGHTA and FQGNSA.

The count of this clone is one. The chain uses TRBV15 and TRBJ1-5, with D unclear. CDR3 size: 15 residues. V lost 1 base to trimming and J lost 3 bases, with 10 bases between them. Germline CDR1 is LNHNV and CDR2 is YYDKDF (reference sequence). The CDR3 DNA sequence: TGTGCCACCAGCAGAGCTGCAGTGAACAATCAGCCCCAGCATTTT. This codes for CATSRAAVNNQPQHF.

The chain joins TRBV4-1 to TRBJ2-5; possibly TRBD2 for D (5 bases). The CDR3 is 15 residues long. Germline V gives CDR1 MGHRA, CDR2 YSYEKL. Trimming stripped 6 bases from V and 1 base from J, with 15 bases between. CDR3 amino acids: CASSHQLAFQETQYF. CDR3 bases: TGCGCCAGCAGTCACCAGTTAGCGTTCCAAGAGACCCAGTACTTC.